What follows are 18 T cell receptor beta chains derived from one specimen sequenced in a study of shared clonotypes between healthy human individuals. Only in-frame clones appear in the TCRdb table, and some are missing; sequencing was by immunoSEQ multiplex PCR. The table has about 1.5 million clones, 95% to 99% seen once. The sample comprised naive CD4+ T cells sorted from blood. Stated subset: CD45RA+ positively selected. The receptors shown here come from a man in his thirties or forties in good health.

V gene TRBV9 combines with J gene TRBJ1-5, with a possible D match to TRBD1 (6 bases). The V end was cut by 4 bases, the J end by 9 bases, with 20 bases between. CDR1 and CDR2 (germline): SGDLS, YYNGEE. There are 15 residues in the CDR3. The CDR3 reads CASSISGTLTGPQHF. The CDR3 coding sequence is TGTGCCAGCAGCATAAGCGGGACACTCACGGGGCCCCAGCATTTT.

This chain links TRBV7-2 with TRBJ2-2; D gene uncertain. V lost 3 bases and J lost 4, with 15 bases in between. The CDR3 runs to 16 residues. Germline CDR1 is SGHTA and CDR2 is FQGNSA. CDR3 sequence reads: CASSLDLTSGTGELFF. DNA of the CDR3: TGTGCCAGCAGCTTGGATTTGACATCGGGCACCGGGGAGCTGTTTTTT.

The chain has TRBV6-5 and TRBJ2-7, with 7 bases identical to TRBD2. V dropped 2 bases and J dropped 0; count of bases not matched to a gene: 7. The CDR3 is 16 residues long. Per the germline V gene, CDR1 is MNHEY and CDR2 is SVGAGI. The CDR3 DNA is TGTGCCAGCAGTTACGGGGGGGTCCCGAGCTCCTACGAGCAGTACTTC. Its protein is CASSYGGVPSSYEQYF.

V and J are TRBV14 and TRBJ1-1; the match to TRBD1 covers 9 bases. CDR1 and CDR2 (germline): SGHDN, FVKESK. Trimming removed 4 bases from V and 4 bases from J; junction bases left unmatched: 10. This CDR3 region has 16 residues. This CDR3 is CASSRISGTGTTEAFF. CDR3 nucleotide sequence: TGTGCCAGCAGCCGGATTTCCGGGACAGGGACCACTGAAGCTTTCTTT.

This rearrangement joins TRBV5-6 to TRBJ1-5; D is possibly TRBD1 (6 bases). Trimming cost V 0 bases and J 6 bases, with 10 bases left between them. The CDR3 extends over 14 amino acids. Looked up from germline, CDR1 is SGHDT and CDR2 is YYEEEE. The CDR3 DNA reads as TGTGCCAGCAGCTTGGGCGGCAGGGGTCAGCCCCAGCATTTT. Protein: CASSLGGRGQPQHF.

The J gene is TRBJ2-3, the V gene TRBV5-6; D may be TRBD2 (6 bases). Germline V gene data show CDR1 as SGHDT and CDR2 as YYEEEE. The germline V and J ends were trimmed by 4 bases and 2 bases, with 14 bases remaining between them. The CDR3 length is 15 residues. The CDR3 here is CASSPLADPTDTQYF. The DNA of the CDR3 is TGTGCCAGCAGCCCATTAGCGGACCCCACAGATACGCAGTATTTT.

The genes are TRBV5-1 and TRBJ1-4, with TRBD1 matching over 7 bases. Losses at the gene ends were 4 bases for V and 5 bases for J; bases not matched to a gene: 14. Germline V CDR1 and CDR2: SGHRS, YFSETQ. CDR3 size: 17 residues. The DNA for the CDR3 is TGCGCCAGCAGCCTCGGGCTGGCGGGACAGATAAATGAAAAACTGTTTTTT. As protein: CASSLGLAGQINEKLFF.

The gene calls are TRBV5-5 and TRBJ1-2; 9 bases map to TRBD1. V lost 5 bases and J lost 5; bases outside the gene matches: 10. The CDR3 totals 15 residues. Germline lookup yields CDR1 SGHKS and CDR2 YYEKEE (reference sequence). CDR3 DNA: TGTGCCAGCAGTACCGGGACAGGGATGGAGTATGGCTACACCTTC. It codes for CASSTGTGMEYGYTF.

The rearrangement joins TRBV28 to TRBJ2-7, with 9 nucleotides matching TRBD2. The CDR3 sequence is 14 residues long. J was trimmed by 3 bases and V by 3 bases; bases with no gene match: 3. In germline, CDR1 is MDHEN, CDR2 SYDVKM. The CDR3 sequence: CASSLASGIYEQYF. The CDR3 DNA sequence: TGTGCCAGCAGTTTGGCTAGCGGGATCTACGAGCAGTACTTC.

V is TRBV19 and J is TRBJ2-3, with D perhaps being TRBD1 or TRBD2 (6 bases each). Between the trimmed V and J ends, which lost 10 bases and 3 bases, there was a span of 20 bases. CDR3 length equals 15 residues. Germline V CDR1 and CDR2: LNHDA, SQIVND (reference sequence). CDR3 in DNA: TGTGCCACCGGGGGCGGGCCCCAAGGTACAGATACGCAGTATTTT. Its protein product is CATGGGPQGTDTQYF.

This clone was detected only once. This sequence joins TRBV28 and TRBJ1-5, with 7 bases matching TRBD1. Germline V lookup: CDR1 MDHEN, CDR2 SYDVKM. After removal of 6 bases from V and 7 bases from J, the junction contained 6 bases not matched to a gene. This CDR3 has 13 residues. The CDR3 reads CASRYQDRQPQHF. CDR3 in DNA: TGTGCCAGCAGATATCAGGACAGGCAGCCCCAGCATTTT.

CDR3 protein: CASGRDEQFF. Written as DNA, the CDR3 is TGTGCCAGCGGTCGTGATGAGCAGTTCTTC. The chain links TRBV28 to TRBJ2-1; D not certain. Germline V lookup: CDR1 MDHEN, CDR2 SYDVKM. The ends were cut back, 8 bases at V and 8 bases at J, with 7 bases in the middle. The CDR3 is 10 residues long.

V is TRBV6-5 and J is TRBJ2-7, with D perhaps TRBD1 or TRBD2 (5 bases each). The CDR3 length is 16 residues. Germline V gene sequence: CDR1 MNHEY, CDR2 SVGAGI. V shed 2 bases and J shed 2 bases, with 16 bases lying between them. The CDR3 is CASSYAEGRPTYEQYF. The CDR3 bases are TGTGCCAGCAGTTACGCCGAGGGGCGCCCTACCTACGAGCAGTACTTC.

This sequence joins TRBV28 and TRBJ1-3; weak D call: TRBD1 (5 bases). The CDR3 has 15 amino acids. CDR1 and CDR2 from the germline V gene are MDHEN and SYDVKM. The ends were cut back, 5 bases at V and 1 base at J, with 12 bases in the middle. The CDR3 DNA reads TGTGCCAGCAGTACCGTGGGGGAATCTGGAAACACCATATATTTT. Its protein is CASSTVGESGNTIYF.

The CDR3 region is CAWSPVSLPGPSVTETQYF. The CDR3 DNA is TGTGCCTGGAGTCCTGTGTCCTTGCCGGGCCCCTCTGTAACGGAGACCCAGTACTTC. This chain connects TRBV30 to TRBJ2-5, with D unclear. This CDR3 comprises 19 residues. Germline CDR1 is GTSNPN and CDR2 is SVGIG (reference sequence). Deletions cut 2 bases from V and 5 bases from J, with 30 bases between.

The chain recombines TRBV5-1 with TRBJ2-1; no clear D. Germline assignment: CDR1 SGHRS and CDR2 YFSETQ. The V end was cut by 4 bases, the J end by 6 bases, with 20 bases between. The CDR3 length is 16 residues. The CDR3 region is CASSPLVGMRINEQFF. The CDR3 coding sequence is TGCGCCAGCAGCCCATTGGTGGGCATGCGAATCAATGAGCAGTTCTTC.

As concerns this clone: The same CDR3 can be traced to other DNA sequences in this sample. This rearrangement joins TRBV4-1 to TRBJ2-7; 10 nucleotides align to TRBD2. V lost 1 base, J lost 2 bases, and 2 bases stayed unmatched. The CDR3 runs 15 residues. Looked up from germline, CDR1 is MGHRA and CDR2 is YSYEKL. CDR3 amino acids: CASSQGTSGTYEQYF. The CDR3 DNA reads TGCGCCAGCAGCCAAGGGACTAGCGGAACCTACGAGCAGTACTTC.

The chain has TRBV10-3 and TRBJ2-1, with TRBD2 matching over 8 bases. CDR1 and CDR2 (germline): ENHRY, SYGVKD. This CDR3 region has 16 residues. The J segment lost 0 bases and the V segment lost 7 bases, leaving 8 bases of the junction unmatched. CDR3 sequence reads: CAITPAGADSYNEQFF. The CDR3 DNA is TGTGCCATCACTCCAGCGGGAGCCGACTCCTACAATGAGCAGTTCTTC.